Listed here is a single TCR beta chain. Original analysis: Reference gene primers were amplified, and this amplification served to estimate nucleated cell counts. Here immunoSEQ multiplex PCR was the method, and the copy in TCRdb shows in-frame clones only, minus some. V and J calls and clone size follow that table, whereas D and trimming were derived from the DNA. The sample consists of 300,000 to 450,000 clones, 80% to 90% of them appearing once. The ends lost 0 bases at V and 4 bases at J; junction bases unmatched: 8. Germline V lookup: CDR1 SGHRS, CDR2 YFSETQ. The CDR3 has 17 residues. This entry comes from a study of blood T cell repertoires in COVID-19. Study context: Samples of COVID-19 (acute and convalescent) were obtained from the United States, Italy and Spain.

This study enrolled people aged roughly 18 to 90 from around 26 US geographic areas. Sequencing was performed on PBMCs or T cells enriched from blood (not recorded which). This receptor was obtained from a man aged 35 to 55 in a cohort exposed to, infected with or recovered from COVID-19 (not recorded which). This chain connects TRBV5-1 to TRBJ2-5, with 11 bases that match TRBD2. The CDR3 protein is CASSLALAGGTRETQYF. In nucleotides, the CDR3 is TGCGCCAGCAGCTTGGCTCTAGCGGGAGGAACCAGAGAGACCCAGTACTTC.